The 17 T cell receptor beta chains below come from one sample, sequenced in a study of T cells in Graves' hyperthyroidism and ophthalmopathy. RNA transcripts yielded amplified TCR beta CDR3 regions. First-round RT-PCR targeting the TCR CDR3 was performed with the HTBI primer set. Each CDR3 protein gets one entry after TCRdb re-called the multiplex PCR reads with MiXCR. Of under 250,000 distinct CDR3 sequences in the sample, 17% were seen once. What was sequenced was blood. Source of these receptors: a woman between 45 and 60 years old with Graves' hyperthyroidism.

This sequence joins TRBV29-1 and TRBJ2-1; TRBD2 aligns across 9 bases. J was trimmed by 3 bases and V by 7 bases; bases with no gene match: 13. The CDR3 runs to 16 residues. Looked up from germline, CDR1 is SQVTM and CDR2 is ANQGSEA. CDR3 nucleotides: TGCAGCGCCCTAAAGGGGGAGACTAGCGGCTACAATGAGCAGTTCTTC. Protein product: CSALKGETSGYNEQFF.

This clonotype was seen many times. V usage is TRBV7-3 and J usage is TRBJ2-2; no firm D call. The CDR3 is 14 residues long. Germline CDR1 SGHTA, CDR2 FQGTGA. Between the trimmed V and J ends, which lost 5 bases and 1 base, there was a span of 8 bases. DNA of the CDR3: TGTGCCAGCAGCCCGGACCGGAACACCGGGGAGCTGTTTTTT. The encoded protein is CASSPDRNTGELFF.

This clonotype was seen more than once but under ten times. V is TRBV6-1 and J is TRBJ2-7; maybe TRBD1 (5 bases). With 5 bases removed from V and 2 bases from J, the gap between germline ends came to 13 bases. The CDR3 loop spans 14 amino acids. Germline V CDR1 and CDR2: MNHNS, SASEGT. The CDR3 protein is CASSYRQGTYEQYF. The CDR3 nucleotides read TGTGCCAGCAGTTATCGGCAGGGCACCTACGAGCAGTACTTC.

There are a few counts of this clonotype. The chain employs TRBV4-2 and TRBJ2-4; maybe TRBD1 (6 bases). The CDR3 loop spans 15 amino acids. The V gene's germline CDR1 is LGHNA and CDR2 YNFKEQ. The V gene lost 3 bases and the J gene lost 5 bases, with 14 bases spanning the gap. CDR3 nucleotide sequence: TGTGCCAGCAGCCATGATGCCAGGGGTCAAAACATTCAGTACTTC. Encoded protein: CASSHDARGQNIQYF.

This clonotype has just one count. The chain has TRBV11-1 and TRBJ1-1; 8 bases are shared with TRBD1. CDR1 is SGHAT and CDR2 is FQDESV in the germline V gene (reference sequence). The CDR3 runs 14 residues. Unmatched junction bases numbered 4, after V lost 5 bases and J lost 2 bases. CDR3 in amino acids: CASSQTGGNTEAFF. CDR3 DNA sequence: TGTGCCAGCAGCCAAACAGGGGGTAACACTGAAGCTTTCTTT.

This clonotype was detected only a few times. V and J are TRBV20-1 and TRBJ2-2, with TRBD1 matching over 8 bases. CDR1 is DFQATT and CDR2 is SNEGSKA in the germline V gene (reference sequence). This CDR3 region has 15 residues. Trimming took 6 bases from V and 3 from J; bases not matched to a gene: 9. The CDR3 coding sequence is TGCAGTGCCCAGGGGGCAGGCGGAGACACCGGGGAGCTGTTTTTT. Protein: CSAQGAGGDTGELFF.

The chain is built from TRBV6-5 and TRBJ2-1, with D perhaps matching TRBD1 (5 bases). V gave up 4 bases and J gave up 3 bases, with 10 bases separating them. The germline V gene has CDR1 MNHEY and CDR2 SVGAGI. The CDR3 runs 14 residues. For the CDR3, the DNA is TGTGCCAGCAGTTCGACAGCTTACTACAATGAGCAGTTCTTC. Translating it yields CASSSTAYYNEQFF.

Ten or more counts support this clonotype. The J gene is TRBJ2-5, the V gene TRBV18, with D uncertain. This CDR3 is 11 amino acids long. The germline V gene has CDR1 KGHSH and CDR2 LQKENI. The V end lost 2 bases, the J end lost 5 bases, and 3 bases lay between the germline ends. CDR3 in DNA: TGTGCCAGCTCACCAAGGGAGACCCAGTACTTC. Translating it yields CASSPRETQYF.

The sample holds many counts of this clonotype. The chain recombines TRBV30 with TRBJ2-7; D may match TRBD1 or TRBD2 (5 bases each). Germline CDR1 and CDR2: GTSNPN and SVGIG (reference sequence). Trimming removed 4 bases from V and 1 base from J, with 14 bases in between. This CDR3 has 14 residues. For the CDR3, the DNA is TGTGCCTGGATCAGCACCGGGGCTTCCTACGAGCAGTACTTC. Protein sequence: CAWISTGASYEQYF.

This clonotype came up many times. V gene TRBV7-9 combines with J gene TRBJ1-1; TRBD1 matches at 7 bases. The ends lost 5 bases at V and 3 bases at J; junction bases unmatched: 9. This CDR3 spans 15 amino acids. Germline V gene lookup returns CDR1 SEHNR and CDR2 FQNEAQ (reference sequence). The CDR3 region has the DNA TGTGCCAGCAGCCCTCGACAGGGATTGTACACTGAAGCTTTCTTT. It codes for CASSPRQGLYTEAFF.

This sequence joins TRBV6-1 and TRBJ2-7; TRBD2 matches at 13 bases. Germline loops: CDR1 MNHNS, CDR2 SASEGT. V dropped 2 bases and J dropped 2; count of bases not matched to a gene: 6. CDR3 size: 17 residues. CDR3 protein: CASSEMTSGRCPYEQYF. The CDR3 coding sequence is TGTGCCAGCAGTGAAATGACTAGCGGGAGGTGCCCCTACGAGCAGTACTTC.

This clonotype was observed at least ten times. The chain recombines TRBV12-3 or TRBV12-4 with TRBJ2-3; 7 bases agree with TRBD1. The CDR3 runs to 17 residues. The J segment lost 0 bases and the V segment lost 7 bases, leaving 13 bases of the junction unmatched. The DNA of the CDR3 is TGTGCCAGCAAAAGCCCCCACAGGGGCCCTAGCACAGATACGCAGTATTTT. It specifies CASKSPHRGPSTDTQYF.

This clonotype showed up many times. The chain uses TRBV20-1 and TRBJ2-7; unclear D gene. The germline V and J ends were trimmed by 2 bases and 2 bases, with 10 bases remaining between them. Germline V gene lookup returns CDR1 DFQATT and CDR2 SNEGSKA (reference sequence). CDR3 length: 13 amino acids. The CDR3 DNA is TGCAGTGCTAGACAGACGAGTACCTACGAGCAGTACTTC. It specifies CSARQTSTYEQYF.

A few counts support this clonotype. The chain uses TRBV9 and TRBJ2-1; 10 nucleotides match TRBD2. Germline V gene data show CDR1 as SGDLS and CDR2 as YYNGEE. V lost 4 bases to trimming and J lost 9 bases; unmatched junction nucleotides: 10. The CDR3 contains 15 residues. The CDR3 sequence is CASSPRSGRAGEQFF. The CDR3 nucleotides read TGTGCCAGCAGCCCGAGGAGCGGGAGGGCCGGTGAGCAGTTCTTC.

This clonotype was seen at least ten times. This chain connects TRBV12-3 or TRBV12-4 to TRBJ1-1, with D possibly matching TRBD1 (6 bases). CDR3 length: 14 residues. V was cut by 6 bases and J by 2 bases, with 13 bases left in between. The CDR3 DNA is TGTGCCAGCAGGGGACAATTCTTAAACACTGAAGCTTTCTTT. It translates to CASRGQFLNTEAFF.

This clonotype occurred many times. DNA for the CDR3: TGTGCCAGCAGCTCATTCGGGACTAGCGGGAATGTTGAGCAGTTCTTC. Amino acid sequence: CASSSFGTSGNVEQFF. The rearrangement uses TRBV11-2 and TRBJ2-1, with 13 bases identical to TRBD2. CDR1 is SGHAT and CDR2 is FQNNGV in the germline V gene. The CDR3 spans 16 residues. Trimming removed 4 bases from V and 9 bases from J; junction bases left unmatched: 9.

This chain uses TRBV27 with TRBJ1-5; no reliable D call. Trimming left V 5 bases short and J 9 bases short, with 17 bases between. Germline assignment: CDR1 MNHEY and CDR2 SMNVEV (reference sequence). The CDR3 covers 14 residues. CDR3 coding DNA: TGTGCCAGCAGTGAGCGACGAACCGTATGGCCCCAGCATTTT. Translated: CASSERRTVWPQHF.